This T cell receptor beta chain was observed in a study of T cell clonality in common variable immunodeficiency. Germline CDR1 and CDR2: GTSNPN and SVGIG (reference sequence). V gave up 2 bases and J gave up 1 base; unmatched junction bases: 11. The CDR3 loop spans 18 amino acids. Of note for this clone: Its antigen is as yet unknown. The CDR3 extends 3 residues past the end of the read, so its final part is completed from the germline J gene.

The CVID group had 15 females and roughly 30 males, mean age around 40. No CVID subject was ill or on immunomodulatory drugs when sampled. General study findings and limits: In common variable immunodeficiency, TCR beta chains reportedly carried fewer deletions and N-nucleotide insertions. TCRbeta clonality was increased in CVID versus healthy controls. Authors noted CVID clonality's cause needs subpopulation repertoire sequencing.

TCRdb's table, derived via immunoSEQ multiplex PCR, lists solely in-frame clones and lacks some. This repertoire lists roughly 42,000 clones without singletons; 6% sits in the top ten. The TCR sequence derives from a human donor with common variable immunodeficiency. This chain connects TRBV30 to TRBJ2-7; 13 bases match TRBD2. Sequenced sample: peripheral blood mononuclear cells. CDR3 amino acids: CAWSMGLAGSGWSYEQYF. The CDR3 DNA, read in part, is TGTGCCTGGAGTATGGGACTAGCGGGGTCAGGTTGGTCCTACGAG.